This TCR beta chain was identified during a study of human T cells and chemical hapten exposure. TCRdb called the RACE reads again in MiXCR, with one record for every CDR3 protein. The data hold a few hundred thousand distinct CDR3 sequences, with about 8.1% observed a single time. The time point was: pre-sensitization, week 0. As to treatment: therapeutic diphenylcyclopropenone sensitization with weekly scalp DPC. This TCR was sampled from a woman in her 40s with alopecia areata. Some clones in this sample may be carry-over from other donors' samples. The sequencing used whole blood, collected in connection with sensitization to the hapten diphenylcyclopropenone (DPC).

This CDR3 reads CASSSRTGRRTTEAFF. As DNA, the CDR3 is TGTGCCAGCAGTTCCCGTACTGGGCGCCGAACGACTGAAGCTTTCTTT. The chain links TRBV27 to TRBJ1-1; D is undetermined. The CDR3 is made up of 16 amino acids. Trimming took 4 bases from V and 5 from J, leaving 20 bases between them. CDR1 MNHEY and CDR2 SMNVEV come from the germline V gene (reference sequence).